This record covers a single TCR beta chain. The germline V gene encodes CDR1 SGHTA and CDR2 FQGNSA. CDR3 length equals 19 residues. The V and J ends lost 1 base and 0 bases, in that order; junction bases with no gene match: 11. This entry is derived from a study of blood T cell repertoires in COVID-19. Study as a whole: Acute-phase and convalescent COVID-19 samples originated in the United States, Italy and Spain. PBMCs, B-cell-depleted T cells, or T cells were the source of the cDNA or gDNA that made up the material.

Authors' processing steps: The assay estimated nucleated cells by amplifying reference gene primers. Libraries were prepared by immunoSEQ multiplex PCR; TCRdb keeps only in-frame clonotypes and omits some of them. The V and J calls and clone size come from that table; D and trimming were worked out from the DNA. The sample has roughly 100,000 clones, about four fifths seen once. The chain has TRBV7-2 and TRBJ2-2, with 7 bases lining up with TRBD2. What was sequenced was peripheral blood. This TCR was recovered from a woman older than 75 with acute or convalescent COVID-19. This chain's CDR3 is CASSLVGGLVVANTGELFF. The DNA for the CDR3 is TGTGCCAGCAGCTTAGTAGGCGGACTAGTGGTCGCGAACACCGGGGAGCTGTTTTTT. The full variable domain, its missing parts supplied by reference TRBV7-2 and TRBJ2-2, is GAGVSQSPSNKVTEKGKDVELRCDPISGHTALYWYRQSLGQGLEFLIYFQGNSAPDKSGLPSDRFSAERTGGSVSTLTIQRTQQEDSAVYLCASSLVGGLVVANTGELFFGEGSRLTVL.